The clone carrying this TCR beta chain has only a few counts. Its cognate antigen is unknown. This sample is part of a study of T-cell reconstitution after alpha-beta-depleted transplantation in children. For TCRbeta, the library was prepared with unique molecular identifiers. TCRdb called the PCR reads again in MiXCR, with one record for every CDR3 protein. The profile covers about 460,000 distinct CDR3 sequences, with 10% appearing a single time and 2% taken by the ten largest. The CDR3 runs 14 residues. V was clipped by 2 bases and J by 7 bases; unmatched bases: 5. CDR1 and CDR2 (germline): MGHDK, SYGVNS. Study-level results: Expanded graft clones, several hundred of them, were reportedly the source of alpha-beta T cells about two months after transplant. Hyperexpanded clones declined; after one year, newly produced T cells mostly supplied diversity. It was surviving recipient T cells and thymic progenitors that gave some patients high TCRbeta diversity at day 60.

This sequence was found in a child aged 2-15 years with inherited bone marrow failure, due to receive a stem cell transplant. The V call is TRBV25-1, the J call TRBJ2-1, with TRBD2 identical over 7 bases. Specimen: PBMCs, collected before TCRalphabeta/CD19-depleted stem cell transplant. CDR3 sequence (DNA): TGTGCCAGCAGTGAACCGGGAGGCTTAAATGAGCAGTTCTTC. This gives the protein CASSEPGGLNEQFF.